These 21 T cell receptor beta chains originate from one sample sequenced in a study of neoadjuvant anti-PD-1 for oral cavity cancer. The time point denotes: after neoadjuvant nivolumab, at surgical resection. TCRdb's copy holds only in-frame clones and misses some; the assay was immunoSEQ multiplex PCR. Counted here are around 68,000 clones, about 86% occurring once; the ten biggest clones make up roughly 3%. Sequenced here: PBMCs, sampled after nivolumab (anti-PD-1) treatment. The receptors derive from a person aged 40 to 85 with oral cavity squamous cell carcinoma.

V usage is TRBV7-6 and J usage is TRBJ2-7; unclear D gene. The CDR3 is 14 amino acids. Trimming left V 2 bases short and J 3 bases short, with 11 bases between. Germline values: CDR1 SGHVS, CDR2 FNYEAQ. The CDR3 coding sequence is TGTGCCAGCAGCTTAAGCGACGGCGGCTACGAGCAGTACTTC. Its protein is CASSLSDGGYEQYF.

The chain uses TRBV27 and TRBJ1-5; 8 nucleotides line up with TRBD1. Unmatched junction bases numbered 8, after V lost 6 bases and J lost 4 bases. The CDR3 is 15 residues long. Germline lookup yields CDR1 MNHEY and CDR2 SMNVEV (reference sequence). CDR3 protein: CASRITGGQNQPQHF. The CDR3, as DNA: TGTGCCAGCAGGATAACAGGGGGACAAAATCAGCCCCAGCATTTT.

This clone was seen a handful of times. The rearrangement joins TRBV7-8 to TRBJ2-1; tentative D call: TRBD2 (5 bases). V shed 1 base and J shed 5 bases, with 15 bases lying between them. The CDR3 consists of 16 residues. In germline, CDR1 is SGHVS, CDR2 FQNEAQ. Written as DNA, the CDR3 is TGTGCCAGCAGCTTAGTAAGGGCTTTGAGGGACAATGAGCAGTTCTTC. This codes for CASSLVRALRDNEQFF.

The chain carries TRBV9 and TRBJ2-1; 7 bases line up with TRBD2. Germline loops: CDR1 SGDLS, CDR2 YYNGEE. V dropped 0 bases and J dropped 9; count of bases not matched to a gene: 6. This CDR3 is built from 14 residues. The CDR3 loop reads CASSVAAGPGEQFF. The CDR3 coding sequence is TGTGCCAGCAGCGTAGCAGCGGGGCCGGGTGAGCAGTTCTTC.

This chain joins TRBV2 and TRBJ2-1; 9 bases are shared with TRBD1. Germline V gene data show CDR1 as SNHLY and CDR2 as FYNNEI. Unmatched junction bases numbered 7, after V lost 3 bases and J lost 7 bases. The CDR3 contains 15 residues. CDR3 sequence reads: CASSEGTGGWNEQFF. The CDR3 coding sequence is TGTGCCAGCAGTGAGGGAACAGGGGGCTGGAATGAGCAGTTCTTC.

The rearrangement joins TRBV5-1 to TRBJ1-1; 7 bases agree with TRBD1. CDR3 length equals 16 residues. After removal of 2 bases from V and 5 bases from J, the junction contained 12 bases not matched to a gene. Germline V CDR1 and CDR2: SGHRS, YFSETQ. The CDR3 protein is CASSFTPRQGGTEAFF. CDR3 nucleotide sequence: TGCGCCAGCAGCTTCACCCCGCGACAGGGAGGGACTGAAGCTTTCTTT.

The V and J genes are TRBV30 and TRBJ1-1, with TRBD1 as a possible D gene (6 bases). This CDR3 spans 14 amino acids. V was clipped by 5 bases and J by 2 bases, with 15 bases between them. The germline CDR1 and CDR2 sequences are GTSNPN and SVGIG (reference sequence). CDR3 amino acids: CAWVAWGANTEAFF. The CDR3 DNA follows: TGTGCCTGGGTGGCGTGGGGGGCCAACACTGAAGCTTTCTTT.

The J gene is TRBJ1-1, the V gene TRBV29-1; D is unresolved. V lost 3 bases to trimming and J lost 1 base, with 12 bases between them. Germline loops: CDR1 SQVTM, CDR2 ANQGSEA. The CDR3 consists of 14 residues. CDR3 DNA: TGCAGCGTTGAGTTGGTGGCTAGGAACACTGAAGCTTTCTTT. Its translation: CSVELVARNTEAFF.

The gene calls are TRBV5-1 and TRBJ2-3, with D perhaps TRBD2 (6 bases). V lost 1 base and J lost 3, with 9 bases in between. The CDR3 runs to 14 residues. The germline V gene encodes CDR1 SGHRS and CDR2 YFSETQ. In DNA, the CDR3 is TGCGCCAGCAGCTTGCCGGGGAGGACAGATACGCAGTATTTT. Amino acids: CASSLPGRTDTQYF.

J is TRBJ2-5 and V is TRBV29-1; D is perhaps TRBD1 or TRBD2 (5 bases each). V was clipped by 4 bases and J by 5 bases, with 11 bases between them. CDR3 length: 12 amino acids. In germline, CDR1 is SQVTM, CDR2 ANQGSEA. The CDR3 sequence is CSVGGFGETQYF. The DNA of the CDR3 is TGCAGCGTTGGGGGGTTCGGGGAGACCCAGTACTTC.

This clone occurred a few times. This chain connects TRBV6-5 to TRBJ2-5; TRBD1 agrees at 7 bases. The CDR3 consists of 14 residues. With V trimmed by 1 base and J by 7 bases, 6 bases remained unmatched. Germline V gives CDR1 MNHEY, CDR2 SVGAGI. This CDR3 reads CASSYLTGRGTQYF. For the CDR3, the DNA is TGTGCCAGCAGTTACTTGACAGGGCGTGGGACCCAGTACTTC.

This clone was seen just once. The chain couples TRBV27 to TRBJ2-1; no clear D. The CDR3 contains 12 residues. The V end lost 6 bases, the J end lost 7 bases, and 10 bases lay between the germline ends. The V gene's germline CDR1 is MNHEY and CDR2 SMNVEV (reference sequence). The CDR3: CASSLGWNEQFF. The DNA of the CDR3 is TGTGCCAGCAGCCTTGGGTGGAATGAGCAGTTCTTC.

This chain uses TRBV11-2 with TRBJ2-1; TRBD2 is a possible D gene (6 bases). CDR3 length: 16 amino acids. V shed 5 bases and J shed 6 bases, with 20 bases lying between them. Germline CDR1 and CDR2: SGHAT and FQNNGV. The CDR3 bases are TGTGCCAGCAGCCCCACGGGGAGGAAGGGCTTCAATGAGCAGTTCTTC. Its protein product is CASSPTGRKGFNEQFF.

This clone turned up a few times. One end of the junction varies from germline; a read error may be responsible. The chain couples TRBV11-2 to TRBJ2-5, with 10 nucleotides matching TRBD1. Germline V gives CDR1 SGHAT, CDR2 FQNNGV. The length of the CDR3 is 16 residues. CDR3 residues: CASSSGSGTGEESQYF. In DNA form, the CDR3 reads TGTGCCAGCAGCTCGGGCTCCGGGACAGGGGAAGAGAGCCAGTACTTC. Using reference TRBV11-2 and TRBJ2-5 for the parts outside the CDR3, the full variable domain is EAGVAQSPRYKIIEKRQSVAFWCNPISGHATLYWYQQILGQGPKLLIQFQNNGVVDDSQLPKDRFSAERLKGVDSTLKIQPAKLEDSAVYLCASSSGSGTGEESQYFGPGTRLLVL.

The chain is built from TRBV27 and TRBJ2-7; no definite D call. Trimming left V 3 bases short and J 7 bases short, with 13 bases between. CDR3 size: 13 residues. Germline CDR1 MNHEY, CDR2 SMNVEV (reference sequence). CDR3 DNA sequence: TGTGCCAGCAGTTTCGGGTCGGACCGGGAGCAGTACTTC. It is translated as CASSFGSDREQYF.

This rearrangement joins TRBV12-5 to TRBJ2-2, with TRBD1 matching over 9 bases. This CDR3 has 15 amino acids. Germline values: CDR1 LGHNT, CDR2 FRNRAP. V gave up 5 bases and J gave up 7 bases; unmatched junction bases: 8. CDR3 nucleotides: TGTGCTAGTGGTCATGGGACAGGGTCCGGCGGGGAGCTGTTTTTT. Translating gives CASGHGTGSGGELFF.

The CDR3 DNA is TGTGCCAGCAGCCAAGAGGGGGGTCTTCCTAATGAAAAACTGTTTTTT. Its translation: CASSQEGGLPNEKLFF. The chain is built from TRBV7-2 and TRBJ1-4; the D gene is possibly TRBD1 (6 bases). Germline V CDR1 and CDR2: SGHTA, FQGNSA. The CDR3 consists of 16 residues. V was cut by 5 bases and J by 3 bases, with 16 bases left in between.

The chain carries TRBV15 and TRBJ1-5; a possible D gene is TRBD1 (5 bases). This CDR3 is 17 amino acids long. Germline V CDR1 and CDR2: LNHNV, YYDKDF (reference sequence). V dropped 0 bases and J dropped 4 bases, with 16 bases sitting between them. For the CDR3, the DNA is TGTGCCACCAGCAGAGATACGTTTGACAGTGGAAATCAGCCCCAGCATTTT. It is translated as CATSRDTFDSGNQPQHF.

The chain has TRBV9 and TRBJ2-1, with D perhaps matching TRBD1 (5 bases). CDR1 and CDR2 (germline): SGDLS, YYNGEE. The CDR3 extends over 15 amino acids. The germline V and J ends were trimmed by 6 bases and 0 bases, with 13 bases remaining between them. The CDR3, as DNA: TGTGCCAGCAACCCGACAGCGAGCTCCTACAATGAGCAGTTCTTC. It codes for CASNPTASSYNEQFF. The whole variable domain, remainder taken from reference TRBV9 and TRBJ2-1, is DSGVTQTPKHLITATGQRVTLRCSPRSGDLSVYWYQQSLDQGLQFLIQYYNGEERAKGNILERFSAQQFPDLHSELNLSSLELGDSALYFCASNPTASSYNEQFFGPGTRLTVL.

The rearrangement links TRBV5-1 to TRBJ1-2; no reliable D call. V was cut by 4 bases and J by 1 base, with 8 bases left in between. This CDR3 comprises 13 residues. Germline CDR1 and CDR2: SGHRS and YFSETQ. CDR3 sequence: CASSEKRNYGYTF. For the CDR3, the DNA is TGCGCCAGCAGCGAGAAACGTAACTATGGCTACACCTTC.

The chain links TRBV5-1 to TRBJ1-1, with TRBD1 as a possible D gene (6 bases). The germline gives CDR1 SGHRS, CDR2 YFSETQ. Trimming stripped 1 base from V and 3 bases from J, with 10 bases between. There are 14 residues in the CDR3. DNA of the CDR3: TGCGCCAGCAGCTTGTACGCAGGGGACACTGAAGCTTTCTTT. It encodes CASSLYAGDTEAFF.